The 31 T cell receptor beta chains below all came from one sample that was sequenced in a study of blood T cell repertoires in COVID-19. Repertoires were generated with immunoSEQ multiplex PCR, while TCRdb's copy carries only in-frame clones and drops some. The profile shows hundreds of thousands of clones, approximately 87% of them singletons. Sequencing was carried out using PBMCs or T cells enriched from blood (not recorded which). The origin of the receptors is a woman aged 45-59 years who had recovered from COVID-19.

The chain recombines TRBV7-9 with TRBJ1-1; a weak D match, TRBD1 (5 bases). Per the germline V gene, CDR1 is SEHNR and CDR2 is FQNEAQ (reference sequence). V dropped 10 bases and J dropped 5 bases, with 20 bases sitting between them. The CDR3 covers 14 residues. The CDR3 loop reads CATSTREAGTEAFF. The CDR3 coding sequence is TGTGCCACATCTACAAGGGAGGCAGGGACTGAAGCTTTCTTT.

The chain has TRBV7-6 and TRBJ1-5, with D possibly being TRBD1 (5 bases). The CDR3 is made up of 15 amino acids. CDR1 SGHVS and CDR2 FNYEAQ come from the germline V gene. V was clipped by 2 bases and J by 3 bases, with 11 bases between them. This chain's CDR3 is CASSLLGVTNQPQHF. In DNA, the CDR3 is TGTGCCAGCAGCTTACTAGGGGTCACCAATCAGCCCCAGCATTTT.

The chain employs TRBV7-9 and TRBJ1-2, with 7 bases matching TRBD1. The V and J ends lost 1 base and 2 bases, in that order; junction bases with no gene match: 4. Germline V gene sequence: CDR1 SEHNR, CDR2 FQNEAQ (reference sequence). The CDR3 length is 15 residues. CDR3 coding DNA: TGTGCCAGCAGCTTAGGACCGGGACAGAACTATGGCTACACCTTC. Protein sequence: CASSLGPGQNYGYTF.

Concerning this clone itself: At one end the junction does not follow the germline gene, possibly because of a read error. V gene TRBV25-1 combines with J gene TRBJ1-2; 9 bases match TRBD1. Germline CDR1 and CDR2: MGHDK and SYGVNS. This CDR3 is built from 16 residues. CDR3: CASSEFWVGGQGPPHF. CDR3 nucleotides: TGTGCCAGCAGTGAATTCTGGGTGGGGGGACAGGGCCCCCCCCACTTC.

The chain carries TRBV2 and TRBJ1-2, with 7 positions matching TRBD1. Germline V gene data show CDR1 as SNHLY and CDR2 as FYNNEI. V shed 2 bases, J shed 2 bases, and the junction held 8 bases outside the gene matches. There are 16 residues in the CDR3. The chain's CDR3 is CASSETPGTENYGYTF. For the CDR3, the DNA is TGTGCCAGCAGTGAAACCCCCGGGACAGAGAACTATGGCTACACCTTC. Variable domain in full (rest from reference TRBV2 and TRBJ1-2): EPEVTQTPSHQVTQMGQEVILRCVPISNHLYFYWYRQILGQKVEFLVSFYNNEISEKSEIFDDQFSVERPDGSNFTLKIRSTKLEDSAMYFCASSETPGTENYGYTFGSGTRLTVV.

This chain uses TRBV9 with TRBJ2-2; the match to TRBD1 covers 8 bases. The CDR3 has 15 residues. Unmatched junction bases numbered 10, after V lost 2 bases and J lost 10 bases. Germline V gives CDR1 SGDLS, CDR2 YYNGEE. The CDR3 nucleotides read TGTGCCAGCAGCGTGACAGGGGCGGGTTTCGAGGAGCTGTTTTTT. Translation: CASSVTGAGFEELFF.

The gene calls are TRBV6-5 and TRBJ2-7; 7 nucleotides line up with TRBD1. The J segment lost 6 bases and the V segment lost 7 bases, leaving 15 bases of the junction unmatched. This CDR3 has 15 amino acids. Germline CDR1 reads MNHEY; CDR2 reads SVGAGI. CDR3 sequence (DNA): TGTGCCAGCACCTCAACAGGGGCGGCAGTCTCCGAGCAGTACTTC. Protein: CASTSTGAAVSEQYF.

The rearrangement links TRBV9 to TRBJ2-5, with a weak D call TRBD2 (5 bases). V lost 0 bases and J 5 bases, leaving 11 bases between the germline ends. Germline V CDR1 and CDR2: SGDLS, YYNGEE. CDR3 length: 14 amino acids. The CDR3 protein is CASSVDPRRETQYF. The CDR3, as DNA: TGTGCCAGCAGCGTAGATCCCAGGAGGGAGACCCAGTACTTC. Based on the CDR3 plus reference TRBV9 and TRBJ2-5, the full variable domain is DSGVTQTPKHLITATGQRVTLRCSPRSGDLSVYWYQQSLDQGLQFLIQYYNGEERAKGNILERFSAQQFPDLHSELNLSSLELGDSALYFCASSVDPRRETQYFGPGTRLLVL.

The chain couples TRBV13 to TRBJ2-7; 7 nucleotides match TRBD1. The CDR3 runs to 18 residues. The V and J ends lost 3 bases and 5 bases, in that order; junction bases with no gene match: 19. Germline CDR1 and CDR2: PRHDT and FYEKMQ (reference sequence). The CDR3 reads CASSFSLRDGTVFHEQYF. In DNA, the CDR3 is TGTGCCAGCAGCTTTTCCCTTCGGGACGGGACAGTTTTTCACGAGCAGTACTTC.

This clone was seen a few times. This chain uses TRBV10-1 with TRBJ1-5; TRBD1 is a possible D gene (6 bases). From germline, CDR1 is WNHNN and CDR2 SYGVQD (reference sequence). CDR3 length: 15 amino acids. The V end was cut by 10 bases, the J end by 4 bases, with 20 bases between. DNA of the CDR3: TGCGCCAACAAGATGGACAGAGAAACGAATCAGCCCCAGCATTTT. Translated: CANKMDRETNQPQHF.

The chain is built from TRBV7-2 and TRBJ1-4, with a weak D call TRBD1 (5 bases). V shed 5 bases and J shed 7 bases, with 14 bases lying between them. The CDR3 spans 14 residues. CDR1 SGHTA and CDR2 FQGNSA come from the germline V gene. The CDR3 DNA sequence: TGTGCCAGCAGCCCCTGGGGGGTGGGTGAAAAACTGTTTTTT. Residues: CASSPWGVGEKLFF.

The chain recombines TRBV14 with TRBJ1-2; TRBD1 matches at 9 bases. V shed 4 bases and J 6 bases; nucleotides not matched to a gene: 3. The CDR3 runs to 13 residues. In germline, CDR1 is SGHDN, CDR2 FVKESK. The CDR3 nucleotides read TGTGCCAGCAGCCCGACAGGGGGAAATGGCTACACCTTC. Protein product: CASSPTGGNGYTF.

The chain carries TRBV7-2 and TRBJ2-5, with D possibly being TRBD2 (6 bases). Germline V gives CDR1 SGHTA, CDR2 FQGNSA. This CDR3 region has 14 residues. V dropped 3 bases and J dropped 7 bases, with 15 bases sitting between them. This CDR3 reads CASSLVGLPRTQYF. CDR3 DNA sequence: TGTGCCAGCAGCTTGGTGGGACTCCCACGGACCCAGTACTTC.

The gene calls are TRBV28 and TRBJ1-5; D gene unclear. CDR1 MDHEN and CDR2 SYDVKM come from the germline V gene. The CDR3 is made up of 15 amino acids. Between the trimmed V and J ends, which lost 5 bases and 2 bases, there was a span of 13 bases. In DNA form, the CDR3 reads TGTGCCAGCAGTCCTTCTACAGTTGGCAATCAGCCCCAGCATTTT. Residues: CASSPSTVGNQPQHF.

The genes are TRBV12-3 or TRBV12-4 and TRBJ1-1, with a tentative D call TRBD1 (5 bases). V lost 1 base and J lost 6, with 9 bases in between. CDR3 size: 13 residues. CDR3 sequence reads: CASSLGGRAEAFF. CDR3 DNA: TGTGCCAGCAGTTTAGGGGGCCGGGCTGAAGCTTTCTTT.

The J gene is TRBJ1-2, the V gene TRBV14, with D tentatively TRBD1 (5 bases). This CDR3 comprises 15 residues. V was shortened by 1 base and J by 6 bases, with 15 bases between the two germline ends. Per germline, CDR1 SGHDN and CDR2 FVKESK. CDR3 sequence reads: CASSQVGDGGHGYTF. CDR3 DNA sequence: TGTGCCAGCAGCCAAGTGGGGGATGGAGGGCATGGCTACACCTTC.

This sequence joins TRBV2 and TRBJ2-2, with 7 bases fitting TRBD1. Per germline, CDR1 SNHLY and CDR2 FYNNEI. V was pared by 7 bases and J by 1 base, with 3 bases of the junction left unmatched. There are 14 residues in the CDR3. The CDR3 region has the DNA TGTGCCAGCATAGGACAGGAGAACACCGGGGAGCTGTTTTTT. Encoded protein: CASIGQENTGELFF.

This clone has at least ten counts. This sequence joins TRBV11-2 and TRBJ1-1; D gene ambiguous. The CDR3 contains 15 residues. Per germline, CDR1 SGHAT and CDR2 FQNNGV. The V end lost 0 bases, the J end lost 3 bases, and 11 bases lay between the germline ends. CDR3 region: CASSLDPAAYTEAFF. The DNA for the CDR3 is TGTGCCAGCAGCTTAGATCCGGCAGCGTACACTGAAGCTTTCTTT.

This rearrangement joins TRBV30 to TRBJ1-2, with unresolved D. V was pared by 2 bases and J by 8 bases, with 12 bases between. The germline gives CDR1 GTSNPN, CDR2 SVGIG (reference sequence). CDR3 size: 12 residues. The DNA for the CDR3 is TGTGCCTGGAGTCTCCAAAGTGGCGGCTACACCTTC. This encodes CAWSLQSGGYTF.

The V call is TRBV6-5, the J call TRBJ2-3; 7 bases map to TRBD1. The junction had 4 bases not matched to a gene; V was cut back by 3 bases and J by 4 bases. Germline V gene data show CDR1 as MNHEY and CDR2 as SVGAGI. The CDR3 runs to 14 residues. The CDR3 DNA reads TGTGCCAGCAGTTATAGGCAGGGGGCAGATACGCAGTATTTT. This sequence encodes CASSYRQGADTQYF.

This sequence joins TRBV5-6 and TRBJ1-1; D remains unclear. Germline values: CDR1 SGHDT, CDR2 YYEEEE. The V gene lost 4 bases and the J gene lost 1 base, with 8 bases spanning the gap. The CDR3 loop spans 13 amino acids. The CDR3: CASSLDWNTEAFF. Here the CDR3 DNA reads TGTGCCAGCAGCCTAGACTGGAACACTGAAGCTTTCTTT.

The genes are TRBV28 and TRBJ1-2; D gene ambiguous. Germline CDR1 and CDR2: MDHEN and SYDVKM. This CDR3 region has 16 residues. V gave up 2 bases and J gave up 0 bases, with 13 bases separating them. The CDR3: CASSLIPTGSNYGYTF. CDR3 bases: TGTGCCAGCAGTTTAATCCCAACGGGTTCTAACTATGGCTACACCTTC.

V usage is TRBV28 and J usage is TRBJ1-1; D gene uncertain. This CDR3 is built from 13 residues. Germline V gene lookup returns CDR1 MDHEN and CDR2 SYDVKM. The ends were cut back, 6 bases at V and 0 bases at J, with 8 bases in the middle. CDR3 sequence reads: CASRRDLNTEAFF. The CDR3 bases are TGTGCCAGCAGGCGAGACTTGAACACTGAAGCTTTCTTT.

The chain employs TRBV10-3 and TRBJ1-2; 7 nucleotides match TRBD1. V lost 7 bases to trimming and J lost 2 bases; unmatched junction nucleotides: 1. Germline V gene sequence: CDR1 ENHRY, CDR2 SYGVKD. The CDR3 runs to 12 residues. CDR3 sequence: CAITGQNYGYTF. In nucleotides, the CDR3 is TGTGCCATCACGGGACAGAACTATGGCTACACCTTC.

The chain has TRBV7-2 and TRBJ2-5; TRBD2 is a possible D gene (5 bases). The germline V gene has CDR1 SGHTA and CDR2 FQGNSA. This CDR3 is built from 14 residues. The V end lost 1 base, the J end lost 4 bases, and 10 bases lay between the germline ends. The CDR3 coding sequence is TGTGCCAGCAGCTTAGGTATAGCGCGAGAGACCCAGTACTTC. Amino acid sequence: CASSLGIARETQYF.

V is TRBV7-2 and J is TRBJ2-1, with 8 bases identical to TRBD2. The trim removed 5 bases at V and 6 bases at J, leaving 9 bases unmatched. CDR3 length: 15 residues. Germline V gene data show CDR1 as SGHTA and CDR2 as FQGNSA. The CDR3 DNA reads as TGTGCCAGCAGCCCCGGGGGGGGCAGGATCAATGAGCAGTTCTTC. This encodes CASSPGGGRINEQFF.

The rearrangement uses TRBV7-2 and TRBJ1-3, with 8 nucleotides matching TRBD1. The CDR3 loop spans 15 amino acids. Germline CDR1 reads SGHTA; CDR2 reads FQGNSA. V trimming: 8 bases; J trimming: 2 bases; junction bases outside the gene matches: 8. The CDR3 nucleotides are TGTGCCAGCGCCGGGACAGGCTTCGCTGGAAACACCATATATTTT. Amino acids: CASAGTGFAGNTIYF.

In DNA, the CDR3 is TGTGCCAGCAGCTTATCTGCTAGCGCCTACGAGCAGTACTTC. Its translation: CASSLSASAYEQYF. This rearrangement joins TRBV5-4 to TRBJ2-7; TRBD2 might be the D (6 bases). Trimming removed 2 bases at V and 2 bases at J, with 11 bases between. Germline V lookup: CDR1 SGHNT, CDR2 YYREEE (reference sequence). This CDR3 is built from 14 residues.

The chain links TRBV27 to TRBJ1-5; D is perhaps TRBD1 (6 bases). The germline V and J ends were trimmed by 3 bases and 6 bases, with 15 bases remaining between them. From germline, CDR1 is MNHEY and CDR2 SMNVEV (reference sequence). CDR3 length equals 15 residues. As DNA, the CDR3 is TGTGCCAGCAGTTTCGGCGGGGGCGTAGGTCAGCCCCAGCATTTT. This encodes CASSFGGGVGQPQHF.

The V and J genes are TRBV2 and TRBJ2-5; unclear D gene. V was pared by 3 bases and J by 2 bases, with 13 bases between. This CDR3 is 15 amino acids long. From germline, CDR1 is SNHLY and CDR2 FYNNEI. The CDR3 region is CASSDLRPMQETQYF. CDR3 nucleotide sequence: TGTGCCAGCAGTGACCTACGCCCAATGCAAGAGACCCAGTACTTC.

The chain combines TRBV6-5 with TRBJ2-3; 11 nucleotides align to TRBD2. Losses at the gene ends were 5 bases for V and 5 bases for J; bases not matched to a gene: 3. Germline V CDR1 and CDR2: MNHEY, SVGAGI. The CDR3 consists of 14 residues. For the CDR3, the DNA is TGTGCCAGCAGTCACCTAGCGGGGGGAGATACGCAGTATTTT. The encoded protein is CASSHLAGGDTQYF.